Ten or more counts support the clone carrying this T cell receptor beta chain. The entry originates in a study of T cells in Graves' hyperthyroidism and ophthalmopathy. For the study at large: Specimen type is peripheral blood, collected at initial diagnosis prior to any treatment.

The trim removed 3 bases at V and 0 bases at J, leaving 8 bases unmatched. There are 15 residues in the CDR3. CDR1 DFQATT and CDR2 SNEGSKA come from the germline V gene (reference sequence). Amplification of TCR beta CDR3 regions was performed using RNA transcripts as template. Using the HTBI primer set, a first-round RT-PCR was run on the TCR CDR3. TCRdb reprocessed the multiplex PCR reads via MiXCR and lists one record per CDR3 protein. The sample includes 340,000 or so distinct CDR3 sequences, roughly 23% of them seen just once. It was uncontrolled infection, other autoimmune disease, pregnancy or lactation that excluded patients. Diagnoses were established using clinical symptoms, serum thyroxine and TRAb, thyroid ultrasound and orbital computed tomography.

This chain joins TRBV20-1 and TRBJ2-7, with TRBD2 identical over 7 bases. The material sequenced was blood. This TCR was recovered from a woman between 50 and 59 years old with Graves' hyperthyroidism. In nucleotides, the CDR3 is TGCAGTGCTAGTAAAGGCCTAGCGGCCTCCTACGAGCAGTACTTC. Translating it yields CSASKGLAASYEQYF.